The rows below give T cell receptor beta chains drawn from one sample of a study of T cells in Graves' hyperthyroidism and ophthalmopathy. TCRdb called the multiplex PCR reads again in MiXCR, with one record for every CDR3 protein. Of 300,000 to 450,000 distinct CDR3 sequences in the sample, more than 12% were seen once. The sequenced sample consisted of blood. All receptors derive from a woman in her twenties or thirties with Graves' ophthalmopathy. Each CDR3 is given with its conserved first and last residue. Fields, in order: V gene, D gene, clone size, J gene, CDR3 protein, CDR3 DNA. The D gene is left open where the match is weak. A row's size may be missing; if present it is once, few, many or a size class.

>TRBV7-2|TRBD1|.|TRBJ1-5
CASSLSTGKANQPQHF
TGTGCCAGCAGTTTATCGACAGGGAAGGCCAATCAGCCCCAGCATTTT
>TRBV29-1|.|few|TRBJ2-6
CSVEGGLGANVLTF
TGCAGCGTTGAAGGGGGGCTTGGGGCCAACGTCCTGACTTTC
>TRBV7-9|TRBD1|many|TRBJ2-3
CASSLKRGRKTDTQYF
TGTGCCAGCAGCTTGAAGAGGGGGCGAAAGACAGATACGCAGTATTTT
>TRBV6-1|TRBD1|.|TRBJ2-2
CATAGVGTGGTGELFF
TGTGCCACCGCCGGGGTGGGGACAGGGGGCACCGGGGAGCTGTTTTTT
>TRBV28|.|.|TRBJ1-5
CASSLLGYQPQHF
TGTGCCAGCAGTTTACTGGGCTATCAGCCCCAGCATTTT
>TRBV18|.|.|TRBJ2-1
CASSPRGSTYNEQFF
TGTGCCAGCTCACCACGGGGGTCAACCTACAATGAGCAGTTCTTC
>TRBV6-6|.|many|TRBJ1-5
CASSYNRVYSNQPQHF
TGTGCCAGCAGTTACAACAGGGTTTATAGCAATCAGCCCCAGCATTTT
>TRBV5-1|.|many|TRBJ1-2
CASSLDLFVNYGYTF
TGCGCCAGCAGCTTAGATCTATTCGTAAACTATGGCTACACCTTC
>TRBV28|.|many|TRBJ1-1
CASSLSGGLGTEAFF
TGTGCCAGCAGTTTGTCGGGTGGGTTGGGAACTGAAGCTTTCTTT
>TRBV4-1|.|.|TRBJ2-7
CASRPRDTDYELYF
TGCGCCAGCAGACCCCGGGACACCGACTACGAGCTGTACTTC
>TRBV11-3|.|.|TRBJ2-3
CASSLNPYTDTQYF
TGTGCCAGCAGCTTAAATCCCTACACAGATACGCAGTATTTT
>TRBV6-2/TRBV6-3|.|.|TRBJ1-2
CASSQDRADGYTF
TGTGCCAGCAGTCAGGACCGAGCCGATGGCTACACCTTC
>TRBV5-4|TRBD2|once|TRBJ2-5
CASSSPSGGLTLWTQYF
TGTGCCAGCAGCTCCCCTAGCGGGGGCCTAACCCTGTGGACCCAGTACTTC
>TRBV6-9|TRBD1|.|TRBJ1-6
CASSFGQGAGSPLHF
TGTGCCAGCAGTTTCGGACAGGGGGCCGGTTCACCCCTCCACTTT
>TRBV28|.|many|TRBJ1-4
CASRQGTTGRGEKLFF
TGTGCCAGCAGACAAGGAACGACAGGCCGGGGTGAAAAACTGTTTTTT
>TRBV10-3|TRBD2|many|TRBJ2-3
CAISRLAGGSTDTQYF
TGTGCCATCAGTCGACTAGCGGGGGGTTCCACAGATACGCAGTATTTT
>TRBV6-5|TRBD2|many|TRBJ2-2
CASSYPGRESGELFF
TGTGCCAGCAGTTACCCGGGGAGGGAATCCGGGGAGCTGTTTTTT
>TRBV2|.|few|TRBJ1-5
CASSPSQRTDQPQHF
TGTGCCAGCAGTCCTTCCCAGAGGACGGATCAGCCCCAGCATTTT
>TRBV5-1|.|.|TRBJ1-4
CASSKQTGNEKLFF
TGCGCCAGCAGCAAGCAGACGGGTAATGAAAAACTGTTTTTT
>TRBV28|.|many|TRBJ1-4
CASSFSQGHNEKLFF
TGTGCCAGCAGTTTTAGTCAGGGCCATAATGAAAAACTGTTTTTT
>TRBV27|TRBD1|.|TRBJ2-7
CASKRTGGYDEQYF
TGTGCCAGCAAGCGGACAGGGGGCTATGACGAGCAGTACTTC
>TRBV7-9|.|.|TRBJ1-6
CASSKNSPLHF
TGTGCCAGCAGCAAAAATTCACCCCTCCACTTT
>TRBV6-2/TRBV6-3|.|many|TRBJ2-7
CASSHPTGPREVYEQYF
TGTGCCAGCAGCCACCCCACTGGCCCCAGGGAAGTCTACGAGCAGTACTTC
>TRBV15|.|.|TRBJ2-2
CATSSSVGGLFF
TGTGCCACCAGCTCGAGCGTCGGGGGGCTGTTTTTT
>TRBV13|TRBD1|.|TRBJ2-7
CASTRNRGDRSSYEQYF
TGTGCCAGCACACGCAATAGGGGGGACAGGAGCTCCTACGAGCAGTACTTC
>TRBV7-2|.|many|TRBJ1-2
CASSLGGLLLGGYTF
TGTGCCAGCAGCTTAGGGGGCCTATTGTTGGGTGGCTACACCTTC
>TRBV30|TRBD1|many|TRBJ1-5
CAWSVRQGEQPQHF
TGTGCCTGGAGTGTACGACAGGGGGAACAGCCCCAGCATTTT
>TRBV24-1|TRBD1|many|TRBJ2-3
CATSDTQTGGYTDTQYF
TGTGCCACCAGTGATACTCAAACAGGGGGCTACACAGATACGCAGTATTTT
>TRBV7-9|TRBD1|many|TRBJ2-1
CASSSTGTGNHEQFF
TGTGCCAGCAGCTCAACCGGGACAGGGAATCATGAGCAGTTCTTC
>TRBV2|TRBD1|many|TRBJ2-2
CASRGTGVAGELFF
TGTGCCAGCAGAGGGACAGGGGTGGCCGGGGAGCTGTTTTTT
>TRBV7-8|.|many|TRBJ2-3
CASSSRLIVRESTDTQYF
TGTGCCAGCAGCTCCCGCTTGATTGTCAGGGAAAGCACAGATACGCAGTATTTT
>TRBV20-1|.|many|TRBJ1-1
CSARTGRLSEAFF
TGCAGTGCTAGAACAGGGAGGCTTTCTGAAGCTTTCTTT
>TRBV30|TRBD1|many|TRBJ1-1
CAWEITGGNTEAFF
TGTGCCTGGGAAATCACAGGGGGGAACACTGAAGCTTTCTTT
>TRBV29-1|TRBD1|.|TRBJ2-7
CSAWTGAIYEQYF
TGCAGCGCTTGGACAGGGGCCATCTACGAGCAGTACTTC
>TRBV3-1|TRBD2|few|TRBJ2-3
CASSQLEERGGRDTQYF
TGTGCCAGCAGCCAGCTCGAGGAGCGGGGGGGCCGGGATACGCAGTATTTT
>TRBV10-3|.|.|TRBJ2-4
CAISDELARDIQYF
TGTGCCATCAGTGATGAACTAGCTAGGGACATTCAGTACTTC
>TRBV3-1|.|many|TRBJ2-2
CASSQVEGAGELFF
TGTGCCAGCAGCCAAGTTGAAGGGGCCGGGGAGCTGTTTTTT
>TRBV7-9|.|.|TRBJ2-7
CASSSWDISYEQYF
TGTGCCAGCAGCTCATGGGACATCTCCTACGAGCAGTACTTC
>TRBV28|.|many|TRBJ2-3
CASSLPRLGTDTQYF
TGTGCCAGCAGTTTGCCCCGACTAGGCACAGATACGCAGTATTTT